This T cell receptor beta chain was identified during a study of post-analysis software for immune sequencing data. Germline V lookup: CDR1 MGHDK, CDR2 SYGVNS. The CDR3 has 14 residues. The table lists this clonotype with a few counts. The antigen is not known. The junction departs from the called germline gene at one end, perhaps through a read error. TCR beta cDNA libraries had unique molecular identifiers. TCRdb re-called the PCR reads through MiXCR, storing one row per CDR3 protein. Of 650,000 to 850,000 distinct CDR3 sequences detected, approximately 57% appear once; the ten largest clones hold roughly 4.4%. Study conclusions and caveats: TRBV segments more frequent in patients than in controls numbered five and included TRBV5-6, TRBV5-1 and TRBV20-1.

The receptor was isolated from a girl aged 10-17 years with multiple sclerosis. Sequences were obtained from blood. V usage is TRBV25-1 and J usage is TRBJ2-5; weak D call: TRBD1 (5 bases). Near its end, the DNA agrees better with TRBJ2-7, so the J call may be wrong. In nucleotides, the CDR3 is TGTGCCAGCACCGGTAACAGGTTCTCCGACGAGCAGTACTTC. The encoded protein is CASTGNRFSDEQYF.